This TCR beta chain emerged from a study of T-cell memory formation after mild COVID-19 (dated by TCRdb to the early 2020s). Regarding the study in general: Most TCR sequence clusters were specific to one of the two donors. T-cell clones expanding and contracting after mild COVID-19 in a couple of donors were tracked by longitudinal TCRalpha and TCRbeta repertoire sequencing. Two young, previously healthy adult volunteers, one female and one male, were included in the cohort. What the work shows at the level of the full study, not this receptor alone: Some responding clones were detected in pre-infection memory, suggesting pre-existing cross-reactive memory T cells joined the SARS-CoV-2 response. SARS-CoV-2 specificity was not confirmed for the second-wave clones peaking on day 37. Only a couple of mild cases were covered in the study, and larger cohorts including severe cases with pre-infection samples were considered necessary. From day 15 to 85, contracting clones showed balanced CD4/CD8 phenotypes, whereas a second wave of clones that expanded from day 15 to 37 leaned towards CD4+. Contracting CD4+ clones were located mainly in the CM and EM memory subsets, whereas CD8+ clones were found to be enriched in EMRA.

PBMCs were isolated by Ficoll-Paque density gradient centrifugation. The CDR3 contains 17 residues, cysteine and phenylalanine counted. Just CDR3 DNA is preserved here, 51 bases in frame from base 1. Trimming at the junction amounts to 1 base on V and 0 bases on J, and the germline ends lie 16 bases apart. Looking up the germline V gene (reference sequence) yields CDR1 DFQATT and CDR2 SNEGSKA. The sample was run on an Illumina NovaSeq 6000. cDNA libraries for TCRalpha and TCRbeta were prepared by 5'RACE using constant-segment primers, with sample barcodes and unique molecular identifiers added. RNA was extracted from every sample with Trizol reagent. Libraries were amplified in two PCR steps, with a second sample barcode and Illumina TruSeq adapters added in the second step. Libraries were sequenced on an Illumina NovaSeq with 2 x 150 bp paired-end reads. On the study's bioinformatics: Reads were demultiplexed and collapsed into UMI-guided consensus sequences with migec v1.2.7. Using mixcr v2.1.11, UMI consensuses were aligned to TRA and TRB V and J templates and then assembled into clonotypes. A clonotype was counted as expanded or contracted only when both edgeR and NoisET called the clonotype significant, with the noise models trained on biological replicates. For edgeR calls, the thresholds were a false discovery rate-adjusted p below 0.01 and a log2 fold-change of 1. As an exploratory analysis of dynamics, max-normalized trajectories of the 1000 most abundant clonotypes were examined with PCA combined with hierarchical clustering. Separately sequenced CD4+ and CD8+ repertoires were used to assign a CD4 or CD8 phenotype to each responding clone. TCRdb reworked the public reads: Q25 trimming with fastp, MiXCR clone assembly, productive beta chains retained. CDR3 protein duplicates are merged, each entry listing the most common genes and DNA. TCRdb's processing, not the authors' own work, is the source of the V and J calls. The sample table contains hundreds of thousands of distinct CDR3 sequences; only one count was recorded for about 23% of them. The ten biggest clones cover approximately 12% of the sample.

This clonotype was counted a few times. The clone's antigen remains unknown. One base away there is no much larger clone; base qualities are not given. The sequence derives from an adult woman who had mild COVID-19 (a few samples of this study predate the infection). The sample titles of this study are shuffled in the database, so cell type and time point are left out; the donor was told from shared clones. Sequencing was done on a sample of PBMCs or a T cell subset sorted from them (not recorded which). Recombination linked TRBV20-1 to TRBJ1-5, with no D gene named confidently. The CDR3 protein is CSARVSSLPNSNQPQHF. The bases are TGCAGTGCTAGAGTGAGCTCTTTGCCTAATAGCAATCAGCCCCAGCATTTT.